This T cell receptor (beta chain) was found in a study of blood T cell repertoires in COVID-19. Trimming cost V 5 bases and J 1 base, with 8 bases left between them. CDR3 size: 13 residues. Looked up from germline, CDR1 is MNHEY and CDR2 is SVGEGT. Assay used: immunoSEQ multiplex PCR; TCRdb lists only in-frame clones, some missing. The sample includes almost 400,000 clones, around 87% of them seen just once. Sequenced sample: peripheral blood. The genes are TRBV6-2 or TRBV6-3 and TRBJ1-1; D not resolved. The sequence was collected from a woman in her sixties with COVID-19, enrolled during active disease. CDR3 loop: CASSPYGNTEAFF. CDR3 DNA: TGTGCCAGCAGTCCCTACGGGAACACTGAAGCTTTCTTT.